These 5 T cell receptor beta chains came from one sample sequenced in a study of siplizumab effects on memory and regulatory T cells. These receptors' targets are unknown. Kept together in coculture, the mixed lymphocyte reaction cells spent 5 to 7 days at 37°C. Clones were read by immunoSEQ multiplex PCR, and TCRdb kept only the in-frame ones, dropping some. The table lists some 14,000 clones, approximately 45% of them singletons. Specimen: CFSE-low (dividing) CD4+ T cells sorted from an allogeneic mixed lymphocyte reaction. The source of these receptors is a human donor in good health; the cells came from an allogeneic mixed lymphocyte reaction. Some clones in this sample may be carry-over from other donors' samples.

This chain connects TRBV19 to TRBJ2-7, with no clear D. V was cut by 6 bases and J by 4 bases, with 13 bases left in between. This CDR3 spans 13 amino acids. Germline values: CDR1 LNHDA, CDR2 SQIVND (reference sequence). The CDR3, as DNA: TGTGCCAGTAGACCGGAATTTGGGTACGAGCAGTACTTC. It yields the protein CASRPEFGYEQYF.

The rearrangement links TRBV6-6 to TRBJ2-1; D call uncertain. Germline V CDR1 and CDR2: MNHNY, SVGAGI (reference sequence). Trimming left V 5 bases short and J 5 bases short, with 16 bases between. The CDR3 is 15 residues long. CDR3 sequence reads: CASSRPGTTNNEQFF. CDR3 sequence (DNA): TGTGCCAGCAGTCGCCCGGGTACAACAAACAATGAGCAGTTCTTC.

The CDR3 is CASSPRDRGFDTEAFF. CDR3 in DNA: TGTGCCAGCAGCCCCAGGGACAGGGGTTTCGACACTGAAGCTTTCTTT. The genes are TRBV7-3 and TRBJ1-1; 10 nucleotides align to TRBD1. Germline V gene sequence: CDR1 SGHTA, CDR2 FQGTGA. J lost 3 bases, V lost 5 bases, and 9 bases had no gene match. The CDR3 loop spans 16 amino acids.

The chain recombines TRBV4-2 with TRBJ1-2, with D perhaps matching TRBD1 (5 bases). From germline, CDR1 is LGHNA and CDR2 YNFKEQ. This CDR3 has 16 residues. V lost 0 bases, J lost 0 bases, and 11 bases lay in between. CDR3 region: CASSQELRQTNYGYTF. DNA for the CDR3: TGTGCCAGCAGCCAAGAATTGCGACAGACTAACTATGGCTACACCTTC.

CDR3 loop: CASSKLAGVNTGELFF. CDR3 in DNA: TGTGCCAGCAGCAAACTAGCGGGAGTCAACACCGGGGAGCTGTTTTTT. The rearrangement links TRBV7-3 to TRBJ2-2; TRBD2 matches 11 bases. This CDR3 is 16 amino acids long. V lost 5 bases, J lost 2 bases, and 4 bases stayed unmatched. CDR1 is SGHTA, CDR2 FQGTGA, per germline.